The 32 T cell receptor beta chains in this list originate from one sample, sequenced in a study of brain T cells in children with intractable seizures. TCRdb's copy holds only in-frame clones and misses some; the assay was immunoSEQ multiplex PCR. Altogether 78,000 or so clones are present, under 95% being singletons, with the ten largest covering roughly 25%. Sample: peripheral blood, taken at surgery. The receptors come from a girl aged 2 to 9 with Rasmussen encephalitis and intractable seizures.

The V gene is TRBV14, the J gene TRBJ2-5; 8 nucleotides agree with TRBD1. The V and J ends lost 3 bases and 2 bases, in that order; junction bases with no gene match: 5. The CDR3 runs 15 residues. In germline, CDR1 is SGHDN, CDR2 FVKESK. The CDR3 reads CASSQLTGAQETQYF. The CDR3 DNA reads as TGTGCCAGCAGCCAGCTGACAGGGGCGCAAGAGACCCAGTACTTC.

This clone was picked up one time. The chain employs TRBV6-5 and TRBJ1-4; possibly TRBD1 for D (5 bases). The germline gives CDR1 MNHEY, CDR2 SVGAGI. The CDR3 length is 14 residues. V gave up 8 bases and J gave up 2 bases, with 12 bases separating them. The CDR3 sequence is CASARGDTNEKLFF. The CDR3 bases are TGTGCCAGCGCTAGAGGGGACACTAATGAAAAACTGTTTTTT.

This clone was picked up one time. The chain combines TRBV20-1 with TRBJ1-2; no reliable D call. CDR3 size: 11 residues. Between the trimmed V and J ends, which lost 3 bases and 8 bases, there was a span of 10 bases. Germline V gene sequence: CDR1 DFQATT, CDR2 SNEGSKA (reference sequence). CDR3 coding DNA: TGCAGTGCTAGTTTCCTGCAGGGCTACACCTTC. This translates into CSASFLQGYTF.

This chain connects TRBV29-1 to TRBJ1-1; TRBD1 might be the D (6 bases). The CDR3 is made up of 15 amino acids. The germline V gene has CDR1 SQVTM and CDR2 ANQGSEA. The V end was cut by 5 bases, the J end by 2 bases, with 18 bases between. This chain's CDR3 is CSVSLTYGGNTEAFF. The DNA for the CDR3 is TGCAGCGTTTCTCTAACGTACGGGGGCAACACTGAAGCTTTCTTT. The full variable domain, in which reference TRBV29-1 and TRBJ1-1 provide the parts outside the CDR3, is SAVISQKPSRDICQRGTSLTIQCQVDSQVTMMFWYRQQPGQSLTLIATANQGSEATYESGFVIDKFPISRPNLTFSTLTVSNMSPEDSSIYLCSVSLTYGGNTEAFFGQGTRLTVV.

This clone appeared once. V is TRBV2 and J is TRBJ2-3, with D possibly being TRBD2 (7 bases). There are 15 residues in the CDR3. V lost 4 bases to trimming and J lost 3 bases, with 14 bases between them. Germline V gives CDR1 SNHLY, CDR2 FYNNEI. DNA for the CDR3: TGTGCCAGCAGTGTTTGGGGGGGCATGACAGATACGCAGTATTTT. Translating it yields CASSVWGGMTDTQYF. The variable domain in full, with the rest retrieved from reference TRBV2 and TRBJ2-3, is EPEVTQTPSHQVTQMGQEVILRCVPISNHLYFYWYRQILGQKVEFLVSFYNNEISEKSEIFDDQFSVERPDGSNFTLKIRSTKLEDSAMYFCASSVWGGMTDTQYFGPGTRLTVL.

This clone is labeled as medium-sized (0.01 to 0.1%). The V gene is TRBV12-3 or TRBV12-4, the J gene TRBJ1-1; D may be TRBD1 (5 bases). The CDR3 consists of 13 residues. The V and J ends lost 5 bases and 4 bases respectively, with 11 bases between them. The CDR3 sequence: CASSRRDSTEAFF. The CDR3 DNA follows: TGTGCCAGCAGTCGCAGGGACTCCACTGAAGCTTTCTTT.

The chain couples TRBV5-5 to TRBJ2-1, with D uncertain. Between the trimmed V and J ends, which lost 2 bases and 6 bases, there was a span of 9 bases. Germline V gene sequence: CDR1 SGHKS, CDR2 YYEKEE (reference sequence). The CDR3 is 13 residues long. DNA of the CDR3: TGTGCCAGCAGCTTCAGGCCCATCAATGAGCAGTTCTTC. Translated, it gives CASSFRPINEQFF.

V gene TRBV5-1 combines with J gene TRBJ1-2; D call uncertain. Germline loops: CDR1 SGHRS, CDR2 YFSETQ. The CDR3 extends over 14 amino acids. V shed 1 base and J shed 3 bases, with 10 bases lying between them. In DNA form, the CDR3 reads TGCGCCAGCAGCTTGATGACTGGGGACTATGGCTACACCTTC. It specifies CASSLMTGDYGYTF.

V usage is TRBV7-9 and J usage is TRBJ2-1; 9 nucleotides agree with TRBD2. The trim removed 5 bases at V and 2 bases at J, leaving 7 bases unmatched. CDR1 is SEHNR, CDR2 FQNEAQ, per germline (reference sequence). This CDR3 region has 16 residues. CDR3 region: CASSPEVAGAYNEQFF. As DNA, the CDR3 is TGTGCCAGCAGCCCCGAGGTAGCGGGAGCCTACAATGAGCAGTTCTTC.

This clone was recorded once. The chain has TRBV2 and TRBJ2-3; maybe TRBD1 (6 bases). The CDR3 covers 13 residues. Trimming pared 6 bases from V and 5 bases from J, leaving 12 bases between. CDR1 and CDR2 (germline): SNHLY, FYNNEI. CDR3 sequence reads: CASRYRAQDTQYF. CDR3 in DNA: TGTGCCAGCAGGTACAGGGCCCAAGATACGCAGTATTTT.

The chain combines TRBV29-1 with TRBJ1-1; no reliable D call. Germline CDR1 and CDR2: SQVTM and ANQGSEA. Trimming removed 1 base from V and 3 bases from J, with 9 bases in between. This CDR3 region has 13 residues. CDR3 coding DNA: TGCAGCGTTGAAGGCGCCCCGGACACTGAAGCTTTCTTT. Amino acid sequence: CSVEGAPDTEAFF.

The chain has TRBV7-2 and TRBJ2-5; 11 bases agree with TRBD2. The J segment lost 7 bases and the V segment lost 0 bases, leaving 7 bases of the junction unmatched. Germline V gene data show CDR1 as SGHTA and CDR2 as FQGNSA. The CDR3 runs 16 residues. CDR3 loop: CASSLALAGGQRTQYF. The CDR3 bases are TGTGCCAGCAGCTTAGCCCTAGCGGGGGGCCAAAGGACCCAGTACTTC.

A single count supports this clone. This chain links TRBV11-3 with TRBJ1-1, with D perhaps matching TRBD1 (6 bases). Germline V gene data show CDR1 as SGHNT and CDR2 as YENEEA. The CDR3 loop spans 14 amino acids. Trimming removed 6 bases from V and 5 bases from J, with 16 bases in between. The CDR3 sequence: CASSFRRRGTEAFF. The CDR3 region has the DNA TGTGCCAGCAGTTTTAGGAGGAGGGGGACTGAAGCTTTCTTT.

The chain is built from TRBV20-1 and TRBJ2-1; D ambiguous. This CDR3 has 13 amino acids. Trimming removed 3 bases from V and 1 base from J, with 7 bases in between. Germline CDR1 and CDR2: DFQATT and SNEGSKA (reference sequence). DNA for the CDR3: TGCAGTGCTAGTTCAGTATCCTACAATGAGCAGTTCTTC. Its protein product is CSASSVSYNEQFF.

The V gene is TRBV2, the J gene TRBJ2-1, with unresolved D. V lost 6 bases to trimming and J lost 3 bases, with 12 bases between them. CDR1 and CDR2 from the germline V gene are SNHLY and FYNNEI. CDR3 length: 14 residues. DNA of the CDR3: TGTGCCAGCAGAGCCAGCTCTCGCTACAATGAGCAGTTCTTC. Protein product: CASRASSRYNEQFF.

This clone was detected once. CDR3: CASSPGQGSYYEQYF. The CDR3 DNA is TGTGCCAGCTCACCAGGTCAGGGAAGCTACTACGAGCAGTACTTC. This chain joins TRBV18 and TRBJ2-7; tentatively, D is TRBD1 (5 bases). Germline V gene data show CDR1 as KGHSH and CDR2 as LQKENI. The CDR3 runs 15 residues. V was cut by 2 bases and J by 3 bases, with 14 bases left in between.

The V gene is TRBV7-9, the J gene TRBJ2-5, with 7 bases matching TRBD2. After removal of 5 bases from V and 4 bases from J, the junction contained 13 bases not matched to a gene. Germline values: CDR1 SEHNR, CDR2 FQNEAQ (reference sequence). The CDR3 sequence is 16 residues long. CDR3 in DNA: TGTGCCAGCAGCCCACCACTTGCGGGAGTAGGAGAGACCCAGTACTTC. Protein product: CASSPPLAGVGETQYF.

The table lists this clone with a count of one. V is TRBV5-6 and J is TRBJ1-5; D is undetermined. This CDR3 has 13 amino acids. With 2 bases removed from V and 6 bases from J, the gap between germline ends came to 9 bases. Germline CDR1 and CDR2: SGHDT and YYEEEE. The CDR3 DNA reads as TGTGCCAGCAGCTTAGCGGGGTCTCAGCCCCAGCATTTT. Translated: CASSLAGSQPQHF.

The CDR3 DNA is TGTGCCAGCTCACCCCGACAGGCCATGAACACTGAAGCTTTCTTT. Its translation: CASSPRQAMNTEAFF. This sequence joins TRBV18 and TRBJ1-1, with D maybe TRBD1 (6 bases). The CDR3 sequence is 15 residues long. V lost 3 bases, J lost 0 bases, and 11 bases lay in between. The germline gives CDR1 KGHSH, CDR2 LQKENI.

V gene TRBV11-2 combines with J gene TRBJ1-4; the D gene is possibly TRBD1 (5 bases). With 2 bases removed from V and 10 bases from J, the gap between germline ends came to 14 bases. This CDR3 has 14 residues. Germline values: CDR1 SGHAT, CDR2 FQNNGV. CDR3 sequence reads: CASSLSNGQGKLFF. The DNA for the CDR3 is TGTGCCAGCAGCTTAAGTAATGGGCAGGGAAAACTGTTTTTT.

The chain combines TRBV19 with TRBJ2-1, with 7 positions matching TRBD2. V lost 1 base to trimming and J lost 1 base; unmatched junction nucleotides: 4. Per germline, CDR1 LNHDA and CDR2 SQIVND (reference sequence). The CDR3 is 16 residues long. The CDR3 sequence: CASSIGQGGSYNEQFF. The CDR3 DNA follows: TGTGCCAGTAGTATAGGCCAGGGAGGGTCCTACAATGAGCAGTTCTTC.

The chain carries TRBV12-5 and TRBJ2-7; either TRBD1 or TRBD2 may supply D (6 bases each). The CDR3 is 13 amino acids. V lost 4 bases to trimming and J lost 4 bases, with 11 bases between them. Germline-derived CDR1 and CDR2 are LGHNT and FRNRAP. The CDR3 region has the DNA TGTGCTAGTGGTTGGGAAGGGGGGTACGAGCAGTACTTC. Translation gives CASGWEGGYEQYF.

The chain combines TRBV2 with TRBJ1-2, with D possibly TRBD1 on 6 matching bases. CDR1 SNHLY and CDR2 FYNNEI come from the germline V gene. V dropped 5 bases and J dropped 2 bases, with 15 bases sitting between them. This CDR3 is 15 amino acids long. This chain's CDR3 is CASSFVGTPNYGYTF. Here the CDR3 DNA reads TGTGCCAGCAGTTTCGTAGGGACACCGAACTATGGCTACACCTTC. The full variable domain, rest sourced from reference TRBV2 and TRBJ1-2, is EPEVTQTPSHQVTQMGQEVILRCVPISNHLYFYWYRQILGQKVEFLVSFYNNEISEKSEIFDDQFSVERPDGSNFTLKIRSTKLEDSAMYFCASSFVGTPNYGYTFGSGTRLTVV.

The chain uses TRBV5-4 and TRBJ2-1; 12 bases align to TRBD2. Germline V gene sequence: CDR1 SGHNT, CDR2 YYREEE (reference sequence). V was pared by 4 bases and J by 1 base, with 9 bases of the junction left unmatched. The CDR3 runs 18 residues. The CDR3 here is CASSHTLAGGPSYNEQFF. The CDR3 DNA follows: TGTGCCAGCAGCCATACGCTAGCGGGGGGGCCATCCTACAATGAGCAGTTCTTC.

The chain is built from TRBV27 and TRBJ1-3; D is uncertain. The length of the CDR3 is 14 residues. The germline CDR1 and CDR2 sequences are MNHEY and SMNVEV (reference sequence). V was trimmed by 8 bases and J by 3 bases, leaving 14 bases between them. CDR3 sequence (DNA): TGTGCCAGCCGTAAGGGAAGAGGTGGAAACACCATATATTTT. The encoded protein is CASRKGRGGNTIYF.

The chain couples TRBV4-2 to TRBJ1-6; TRBD1 aligns across 8 bases. The CDR3 is 15 amino acids. Germline V CDR1 and CDR2: LGHNA, YNFKEQ. V was clipped by 1 base and J by 8 bases; unmatched bases: 4. The CDR3 sequence: CASSQAGGRDSPLHF. The DNA for the CDR3 is TGTGCCAGCAGCCAAGCAGGGGGCAGAGATTCACCCCTCCACTTT.

V gene TRBV28 combines with J gene TRBJ2-7; tentatively, D is TRBD1 (6 bases). The V and J ends lost 6 bases and 3 bases respectively, with 15 bases between them. The CDR3 has 14 amino acids. Per germline, CDR1 MDHEN and CDR2 SYDVKM. In DNA form, the CDR3 reads TGTGCCAGCAGCTCACAGGGATTCCTCTACGAGCAGTACTTC. Protein sequence: CASSSQGFLYEQYF.

This rearrangement joins TRBV9 to TRBJ1-2; D gene unclear. Germline values: CDR1 SGDLS, CDR2 YYNGEE. The length of the CDR3 is 13 residues. V gave up 0 bases and J gave up 4 bases, with 7 bases separating them. The CDR3: CASSVEGTYGYTF. In nucleotides, the CDR3 is TGTGCCAGCAGCGTAGAGGGTACCTATGGCTACACCTTC.

The V gene is TRBV19, the J gene TRBJ2-3; TRBD2 matches 11 bases. The CDR3 runs 15 residues. Germline loops: CDR1 LNHDA, CDR2 SQIVND (reference sequence). With 4 bases clipped from V and 4 bases from J, the junction kept 4 bases outside the gene matches. CDR3 amino acids: CASSTIAGGPDTQYF. Written as DNA, the CDR3 is TGTGCCAGTAGTACCATAGCGGGGGGGCCAGATACGCAGTATTTT.

The chain couples TRBV19 to TRBJ1-3; D call uncertain. The ends were cut back, 5 bases at V and 0 bases at J, with 17 bases in the middle. The CDR3 has 17 amino acids. Germline V lookup: CDR1 LNHDA, CDR2 SQIVND (reference sequence). As DNA, the CDR3 is TGTGCCAGTAGTGGAGTCCGGGTATCGTACTCTGGAAACACCATATATTTT. This sequence encodes CASSGVRVSYSGNTIYF. The full variable domain, with the rest looked up from reference TRBV19 and TRBJ1-3, is DGGITQSPKYLFRKEGQNVTLSCEQNLNHDAMYWYRQDPGQGLRLIYYSQIVNDFQKGDIAEGYSVSREKKESFPLTVTSAQKNPTAFYLCASSGVRVSYSGNTIYFGEGSWLTVV.

The V gene is TRBV12-3 or TRBV12-4, the J gene TRBJ1-1; D perhaps matches TRBD1 (6 bases). Trimming took 3 bases from V and 7 from J, leaving 12 bases between them. The CDR3 totals 13 residues. The CDR3 protein is CASSLRGANEAFF. DNA of the CDR3: TGTGCCAGCAGTTTGAGGGGGGCGAATGAAGCTTTCTTT.

In its sample, this clone was seen once. This chain links TRBV19 with TRBJ1-4; 7 bases agree with TRBD1. Looked up from germline, CDR1 is LNHDA and CDR2 is SQIVND (reference sequence). V lost 3 bases to trimming and J lost 6 bases; unmatched junction nucleotides: 7. CDR3 length: 15 amino acids. In DNA form, the CDR3 reads TGTGCCAGTAGTATTGGACAGGTTGGTGATGAAAAACTGTTTTTT. It specifies CASSIGQVGDEKLFF.